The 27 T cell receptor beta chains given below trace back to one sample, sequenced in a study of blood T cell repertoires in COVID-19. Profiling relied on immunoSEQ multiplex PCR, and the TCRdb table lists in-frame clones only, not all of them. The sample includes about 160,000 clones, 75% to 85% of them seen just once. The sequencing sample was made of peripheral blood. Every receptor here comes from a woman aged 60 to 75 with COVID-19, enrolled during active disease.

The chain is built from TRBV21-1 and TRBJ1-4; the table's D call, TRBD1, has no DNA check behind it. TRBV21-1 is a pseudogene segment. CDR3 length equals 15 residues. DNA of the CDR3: TGTGCCAGCGTTCGACAGGGGGGCACTAATGAAAAACTGTTTTTT. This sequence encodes CASVRQGGTNEKLFF.

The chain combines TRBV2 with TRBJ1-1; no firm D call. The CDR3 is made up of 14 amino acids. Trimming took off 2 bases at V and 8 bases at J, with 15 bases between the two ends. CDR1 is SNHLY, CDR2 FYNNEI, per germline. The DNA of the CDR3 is TGTGCCAGCAGTGAACTCTCCGTCCCTCGGGAAGCTTTCTTT. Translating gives CASSELSVPREAFF.

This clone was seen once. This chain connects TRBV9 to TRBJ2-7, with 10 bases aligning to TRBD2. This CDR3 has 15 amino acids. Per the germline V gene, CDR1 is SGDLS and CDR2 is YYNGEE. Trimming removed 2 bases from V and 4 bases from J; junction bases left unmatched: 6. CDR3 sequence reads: CASSVSPLAGYEQYF. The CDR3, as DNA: TGTGCCAGCAGCGTGAGTCCACTAGCGGGGTACGAGCAGTACTTC. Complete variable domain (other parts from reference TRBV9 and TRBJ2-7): DSGVTQTPKHLITATGQRVTLRCSPRSGDLSVYWYQQSLDQGLQFLIQYYNGEERAKGNILERFSAQQFPDLHSELNLSSLELGDSALYFCASSVSPLAGYEQYFGPGTRLTVT.

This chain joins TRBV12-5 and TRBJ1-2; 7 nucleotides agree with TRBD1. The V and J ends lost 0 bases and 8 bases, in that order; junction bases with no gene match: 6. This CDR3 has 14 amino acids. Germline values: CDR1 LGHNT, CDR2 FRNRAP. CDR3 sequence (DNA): TGTGCTAGTGGTTTGGTGACAGGGACCGGCGGCTACACCTTC. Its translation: CASGLVTGTGGYTF.

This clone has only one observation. CDR3 amino acids: CASSYGTGGEQYF. CDR3 coding DNA: TGTGCCAGCAGTTACGGGACAGGGGGCGAGCAGTACTTC. The chain couples TRBV6-5 to TRBJ2-7, with TRBD1 matching 11 bases. This CDR3 spans 13 amino acids. V shed 2 bases, J shed 6 bases, and the junction held 0 bases outside the gene matches. CDR1 is MNHEY, CDR2 SVGAGI, per germline.

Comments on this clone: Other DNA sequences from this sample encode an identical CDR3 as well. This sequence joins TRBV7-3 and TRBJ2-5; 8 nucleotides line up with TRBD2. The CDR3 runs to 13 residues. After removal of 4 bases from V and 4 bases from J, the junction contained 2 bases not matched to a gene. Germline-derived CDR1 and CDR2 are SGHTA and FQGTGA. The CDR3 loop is CASSSRGGETQYF. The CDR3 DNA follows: TGTGCCAGCAGCTCTCGGGGGGGAGAGACCCAGTACTTC.

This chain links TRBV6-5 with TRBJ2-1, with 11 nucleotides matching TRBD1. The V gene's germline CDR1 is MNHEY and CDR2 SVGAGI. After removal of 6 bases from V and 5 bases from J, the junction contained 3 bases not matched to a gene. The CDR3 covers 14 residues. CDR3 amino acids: CASRGQGGNNEQFF. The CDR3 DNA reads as TGTGCCAGCAGGGGACAGGGGGGCAACAATGAGCAGTTCTTC.

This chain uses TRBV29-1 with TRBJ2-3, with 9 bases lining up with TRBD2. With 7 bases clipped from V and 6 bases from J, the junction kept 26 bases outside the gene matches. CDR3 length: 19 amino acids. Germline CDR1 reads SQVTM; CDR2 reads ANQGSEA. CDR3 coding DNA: TGCAGCGGCCCCTGTTGGCTAGCGGGAAATAGTAGCACATCCGATACGCAGTATTTT. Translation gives CSGPCWLAGNSSTSDTQYF.

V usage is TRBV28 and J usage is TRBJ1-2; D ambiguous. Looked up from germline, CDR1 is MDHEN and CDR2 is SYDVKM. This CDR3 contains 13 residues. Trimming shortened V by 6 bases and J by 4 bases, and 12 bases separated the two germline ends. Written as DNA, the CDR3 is TGTGCCAGCAGGCTTACAGTATCCTATGGCTACACCTTC. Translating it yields CASRLTVSYGYTF.

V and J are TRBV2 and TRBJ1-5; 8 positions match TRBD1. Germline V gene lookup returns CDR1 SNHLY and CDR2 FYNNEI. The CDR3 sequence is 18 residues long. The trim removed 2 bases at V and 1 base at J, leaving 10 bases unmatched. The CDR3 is CASSERRTGRESNQPQHF. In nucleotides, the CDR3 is TGTGCCAGCAGTGAACGTAGGACAGGGAGGGAGAGCAATCAGCCCCAGCATTTT.

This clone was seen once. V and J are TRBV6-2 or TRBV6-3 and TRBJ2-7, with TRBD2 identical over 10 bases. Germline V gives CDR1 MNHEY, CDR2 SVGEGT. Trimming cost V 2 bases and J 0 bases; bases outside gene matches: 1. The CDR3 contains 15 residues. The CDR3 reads CASSYRLAGSYEQYF. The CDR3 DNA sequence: TGTGCCAGCAGTTACCGACTAGCGGGCTCCTACGAGCAGTACTTC.

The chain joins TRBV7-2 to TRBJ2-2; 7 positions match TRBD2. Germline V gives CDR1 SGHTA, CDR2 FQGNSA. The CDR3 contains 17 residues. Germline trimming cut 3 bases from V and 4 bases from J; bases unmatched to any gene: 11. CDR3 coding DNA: TGTGCCAGCAGCTTCTCTATTCGGCGGGAGAGCACCGGGGAGCTGTTTTTT. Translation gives CASSFSIRRESTGELFF.

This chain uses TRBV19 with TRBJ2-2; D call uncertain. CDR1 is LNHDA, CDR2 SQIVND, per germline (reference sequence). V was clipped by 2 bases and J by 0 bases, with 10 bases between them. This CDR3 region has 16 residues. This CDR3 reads CASSITVFANTGELFF. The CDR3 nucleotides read TGTGCCAGTAGTATAACAGTATTCGCGAACACCGGGGAGCTGTTTTTT.

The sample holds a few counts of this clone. CDR3 residues: CARGSGENNEQFF. Here the CDR3 DNA reads TGTGCCAGGGGTAGCGGGGAAAACAATGAGCAGTTCTTC. The V and J genes are TRBV6-4 and TRBJ2-1, with 8 bases that match TRBD2. V was pared by 9 bases and J by 5 bases, with 6 bases of the junction left unmatched. Germline CDR1 and CDR2: MRHNA and SNTAGT. The CDR3 covers 13 residues.

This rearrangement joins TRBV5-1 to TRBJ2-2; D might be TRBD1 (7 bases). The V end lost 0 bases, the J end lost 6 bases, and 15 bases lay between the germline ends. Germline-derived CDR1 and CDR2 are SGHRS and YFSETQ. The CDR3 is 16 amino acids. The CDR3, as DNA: TGCGCCAGCAGCTTGGAGGCCAGGGGGGCGGCCGGGGAGCTGTTTTTT. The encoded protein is CASSLEARGAAGELFF.

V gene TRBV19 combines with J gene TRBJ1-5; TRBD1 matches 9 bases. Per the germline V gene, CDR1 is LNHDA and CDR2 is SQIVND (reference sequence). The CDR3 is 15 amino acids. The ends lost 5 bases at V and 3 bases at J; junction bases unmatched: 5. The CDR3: CASSARTGDNQPQHF. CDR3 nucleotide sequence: TGTGCCAGTAGTGCCCGGACAGGGGACAATCAGCCCCAGCATTTT.

The CDR3 coding sequence is TGTGCTAGTGGTTTGGTACGGGAGGGGCTAGCGGGAGGGCATGGTGAGCAGTTCTTC. Translating gives CASGLVREGLAGGHGEQFF. This chain links TRBV12-5 with TRBJ2-1, with 12 bases that match TRBD2. Per germline, CDR1 LGHNT and CDR2 FRNRAP. J lost 9 bases, V lost 0 bases, and 15 bases had no gene match. The CDR3 length is 19 residues. The variable domain in full, with the rest retrieved from reference TRBV12-5 and TRBJ2-1, is DARVTQTPRHKVTEMGQEVTMRCQPILGHNTVFWYRQTMMQGLELLAYFRNRAPLDDSGMPKDRFSAEMPDATLATLKIQPSEPRDSAVYFCASGLVREGLAGGHGEQFFGPGTRLTVL.

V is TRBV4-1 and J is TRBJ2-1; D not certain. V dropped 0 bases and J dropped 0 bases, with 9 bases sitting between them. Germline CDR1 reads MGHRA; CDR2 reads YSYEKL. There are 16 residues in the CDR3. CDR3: CASSQEGPASYNEQFF. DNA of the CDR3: TGCGCCAGCAGCCAAGAGGGCCCGGCCTCCTACAATGAGCAGTTCTTC.

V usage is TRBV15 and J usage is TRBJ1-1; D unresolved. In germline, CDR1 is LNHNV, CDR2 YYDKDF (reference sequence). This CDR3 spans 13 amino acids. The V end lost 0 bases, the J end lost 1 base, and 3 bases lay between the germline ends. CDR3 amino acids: CATSRDRNTEAFF. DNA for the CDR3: TGTGCCACCAGCAGAGACCGGAACACTGAAGCTTTCTTT.

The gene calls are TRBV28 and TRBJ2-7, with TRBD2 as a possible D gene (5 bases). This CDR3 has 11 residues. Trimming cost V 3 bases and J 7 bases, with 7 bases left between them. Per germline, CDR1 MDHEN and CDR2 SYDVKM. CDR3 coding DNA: TGTGCCAGCAGTTTCACGGGGGAGCAGTACTTC. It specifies CASSFTGEQYF.

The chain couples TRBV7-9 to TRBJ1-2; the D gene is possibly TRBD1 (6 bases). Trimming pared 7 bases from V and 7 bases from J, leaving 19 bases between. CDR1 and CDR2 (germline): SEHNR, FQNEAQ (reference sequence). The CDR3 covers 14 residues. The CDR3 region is CASTSGGPLGGYTF. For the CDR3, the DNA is TGTGCCAGCACCTCGGGGGGGCCCTTGGGTGGCTACACCTTC.

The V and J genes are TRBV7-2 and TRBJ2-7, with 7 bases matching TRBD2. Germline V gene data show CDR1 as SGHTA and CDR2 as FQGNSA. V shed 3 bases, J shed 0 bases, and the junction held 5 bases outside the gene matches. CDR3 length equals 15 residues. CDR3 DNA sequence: TGTGCCAGCAGCTTTAGCGGGTCGTCCTCCTACGAGCAGTACTTC. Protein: CASSFSGSSSYEQYF.

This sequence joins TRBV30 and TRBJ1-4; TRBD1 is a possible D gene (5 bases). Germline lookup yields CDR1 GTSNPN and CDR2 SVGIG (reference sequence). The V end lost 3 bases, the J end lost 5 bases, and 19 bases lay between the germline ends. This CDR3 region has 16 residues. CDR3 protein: CAWSRPAGLNNEKLFF. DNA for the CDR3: TGTGCCTGGAGCCGGCCCGCGGGGCTGAACAATGAAAAACTGTTTTTT.

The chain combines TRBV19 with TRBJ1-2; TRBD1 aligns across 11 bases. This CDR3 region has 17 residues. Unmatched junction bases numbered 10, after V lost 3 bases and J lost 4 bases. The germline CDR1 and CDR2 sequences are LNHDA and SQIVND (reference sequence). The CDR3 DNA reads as TGTGCCAGTAGTATCTTTAGGACAGGGGGCGCGAGCTATGGCTACACCTTC. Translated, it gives CASSIFRTGGASYGYTF.

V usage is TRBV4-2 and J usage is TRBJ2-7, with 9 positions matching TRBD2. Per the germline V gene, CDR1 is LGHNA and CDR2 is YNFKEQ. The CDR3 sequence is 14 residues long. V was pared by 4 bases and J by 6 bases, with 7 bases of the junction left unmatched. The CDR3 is CASSLSGRTREQYF. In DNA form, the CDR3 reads TGTGCCAGCAGCCTTAGCGGGAGAACCCGCGAGCAGTACTTC.

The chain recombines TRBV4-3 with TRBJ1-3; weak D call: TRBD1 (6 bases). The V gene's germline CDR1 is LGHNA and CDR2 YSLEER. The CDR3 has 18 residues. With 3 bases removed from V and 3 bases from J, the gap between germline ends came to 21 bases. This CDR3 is CASSHIRDTGSFGNTIYF. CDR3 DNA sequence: TGCGCCAGCAGCCACATAAGGGATACAGGGTCTTTTGGAAACACCATATATTTT.

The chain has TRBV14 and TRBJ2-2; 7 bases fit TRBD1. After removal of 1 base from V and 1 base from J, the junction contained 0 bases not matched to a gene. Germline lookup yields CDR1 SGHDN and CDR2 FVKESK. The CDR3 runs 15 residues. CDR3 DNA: TGTGCCAGCAGCCAAGCAGGGGGGAACACCGGGGAGCTGTTTTTT. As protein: CASSQAGGNTGELFF.